This TCR beta chain was identified in a study of blood T cell repertoires in COVID-19. Trimming removed 3 bases at V and 1 base at J, with 17 bases between. Germline lookup yields CDR1 SGHRS and CDR2 YFSETQ. The CDR3 totals 18 residues. Study processing details: Amplification of reference gene primers provided the estimated nucleated cell counts. Data came from immunoSEQ multiplex PCR; TCRdb stores just in-frame clones and leaves some out. Clone size and the V and J calls come from that table; the DNA yielded D and trimming. The sample shows roughly 200,000 clones, about 88% of them seen only once. The receptor was isolated from a woman in her forties with acute COVID-19. The V and J genes are TRBV5-1 and TRBJ2-6, with TRBD1 as a possible D gene (6 bases). Sequenced input: PBMCs or T cells enriched from blood (not recorded which). This CDR3 reads CASSWGPDGDSGANVLTF. CDR3 DNA: TGCGCCAGCAGCTGGGGGCCGGACGGAGATTCTGGGGCCAACGTCCTGACTTTC.